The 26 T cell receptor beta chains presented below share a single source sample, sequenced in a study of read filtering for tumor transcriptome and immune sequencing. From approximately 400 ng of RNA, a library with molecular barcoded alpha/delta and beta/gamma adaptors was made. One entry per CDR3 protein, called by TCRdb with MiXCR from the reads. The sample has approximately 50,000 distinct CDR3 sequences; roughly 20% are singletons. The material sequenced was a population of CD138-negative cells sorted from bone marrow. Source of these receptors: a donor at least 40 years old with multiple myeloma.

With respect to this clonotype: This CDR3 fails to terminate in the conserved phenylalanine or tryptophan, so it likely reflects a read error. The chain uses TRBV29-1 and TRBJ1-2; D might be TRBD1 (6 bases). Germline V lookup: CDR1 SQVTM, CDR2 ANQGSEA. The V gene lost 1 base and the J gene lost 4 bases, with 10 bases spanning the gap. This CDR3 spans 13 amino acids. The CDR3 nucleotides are TGCAGCGTTGAAGGAGGGACATCCTATGGCTACACCTTA. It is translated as CSVEGGTSYGYTL.

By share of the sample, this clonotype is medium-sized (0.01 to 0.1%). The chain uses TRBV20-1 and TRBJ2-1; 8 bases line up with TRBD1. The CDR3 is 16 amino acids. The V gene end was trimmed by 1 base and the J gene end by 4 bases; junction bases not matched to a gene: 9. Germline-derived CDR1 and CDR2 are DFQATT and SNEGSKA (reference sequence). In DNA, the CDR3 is TGCAGTGCTAGAGGTCCCAACAGGGGGGCGTACAATGAGCAGTTCTTC. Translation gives CSARGPNRGAYNEQFF.

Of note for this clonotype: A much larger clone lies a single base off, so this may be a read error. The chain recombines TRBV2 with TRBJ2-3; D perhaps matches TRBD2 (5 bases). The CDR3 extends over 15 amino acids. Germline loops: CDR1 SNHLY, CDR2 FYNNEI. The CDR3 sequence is CASVGVGISTDSQYF. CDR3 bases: TGTGCCAGCGTGGGAGTGGGGATAAGCACAGATTCGCAGTATTTT.

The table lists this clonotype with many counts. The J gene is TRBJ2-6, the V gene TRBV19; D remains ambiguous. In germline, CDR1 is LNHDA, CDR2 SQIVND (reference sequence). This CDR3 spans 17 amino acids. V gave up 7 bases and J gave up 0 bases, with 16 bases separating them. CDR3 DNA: TGTGCCAGTAACCCCAGTGACGCGAGCTCTGGGGCCAACGTCCTGACTTTC. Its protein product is CASNPSDASSGANVLTF.

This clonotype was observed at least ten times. Here the CDR3 DNA reads TGTGCCAGCACCGGGACTAGCGGGGGGAAGAGCTCCTACAATGAGCAGTTCTTC. Translating gives CASTGTSGGKSSYNEQFF. V usage is TRBV6-5 and J usage is TRBJ2-1; 15 bases map to TRBD2. This CDR3 comprises 18 residues. Per germline, CDR1 MNHEY and CDR2 SVGAGI. V lost 7 bases, J lost 0 bases, and 7 bases stayed unmatched.

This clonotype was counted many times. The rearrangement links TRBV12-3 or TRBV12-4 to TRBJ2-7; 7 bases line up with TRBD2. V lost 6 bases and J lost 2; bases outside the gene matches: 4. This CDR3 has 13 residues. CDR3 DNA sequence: TGTGCCAGCAGCCCTAGCGGACCCTACGAGCAGTACTTC. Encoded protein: CASSPSGPYEQYF.

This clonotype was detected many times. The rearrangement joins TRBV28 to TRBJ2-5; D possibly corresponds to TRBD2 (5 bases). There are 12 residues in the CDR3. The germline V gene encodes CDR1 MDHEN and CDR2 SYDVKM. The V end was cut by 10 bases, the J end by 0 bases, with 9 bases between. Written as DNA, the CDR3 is TGTGCCACCGAGGGAAACCAAGAGACCCAGTACTTC. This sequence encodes CATEGNQETQYF.

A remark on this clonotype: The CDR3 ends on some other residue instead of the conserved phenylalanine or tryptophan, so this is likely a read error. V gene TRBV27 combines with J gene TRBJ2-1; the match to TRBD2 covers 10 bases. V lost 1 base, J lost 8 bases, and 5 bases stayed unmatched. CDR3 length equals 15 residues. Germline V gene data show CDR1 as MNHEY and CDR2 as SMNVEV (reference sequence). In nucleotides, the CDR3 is TGTGCCAGCAGTTTATTAACTAGCGGGGAGGATGAGCAGTTCTGC. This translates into CASSLLTSGEDEQFC.

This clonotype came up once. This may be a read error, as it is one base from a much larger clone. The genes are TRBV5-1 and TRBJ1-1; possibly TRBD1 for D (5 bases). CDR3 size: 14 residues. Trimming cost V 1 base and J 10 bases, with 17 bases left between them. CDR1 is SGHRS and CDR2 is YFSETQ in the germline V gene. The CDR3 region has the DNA TGCGCCAGCAGCTTGTGGGGACCAAGGGTAGGAGCTTTCTTT. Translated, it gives CASSLWGPRVGAFF.

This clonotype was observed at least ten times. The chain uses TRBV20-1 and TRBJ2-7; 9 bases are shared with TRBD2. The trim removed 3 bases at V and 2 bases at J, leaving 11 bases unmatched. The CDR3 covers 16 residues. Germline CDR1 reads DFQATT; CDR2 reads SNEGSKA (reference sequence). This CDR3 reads CSARDPASGDAYEQYF. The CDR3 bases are TGCAGTGCTAGGGACCCGGCTAGCGGGGATGCCTACGAGCAGTACTTC.

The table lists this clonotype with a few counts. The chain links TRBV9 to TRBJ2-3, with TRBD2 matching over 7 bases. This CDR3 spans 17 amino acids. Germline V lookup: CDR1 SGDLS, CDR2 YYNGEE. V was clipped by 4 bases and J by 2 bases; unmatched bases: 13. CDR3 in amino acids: CASSFLDGLGLTDTQYF. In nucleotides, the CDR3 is TGTGCCAGCAGCTTTCTCGACGGACTAGGACTCACAGATACGCAGTATTTT.

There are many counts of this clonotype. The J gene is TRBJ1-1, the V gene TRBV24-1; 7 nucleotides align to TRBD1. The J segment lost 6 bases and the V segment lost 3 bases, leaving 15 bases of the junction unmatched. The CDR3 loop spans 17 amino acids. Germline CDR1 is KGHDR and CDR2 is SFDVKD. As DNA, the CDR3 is TGTGCCACCAGTGATGCCCGACAGGGCCCCGCAAATGCTGAAGCTTTCTTT. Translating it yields CATSDARQGPANAEAFF.

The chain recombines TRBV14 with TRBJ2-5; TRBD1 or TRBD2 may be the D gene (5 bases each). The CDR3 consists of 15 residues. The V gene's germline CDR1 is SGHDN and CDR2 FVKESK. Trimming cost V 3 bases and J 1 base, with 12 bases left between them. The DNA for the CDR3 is TGTGCCAGCAGCCATCCCGGGGCTCTCCAAGAGACCCAGTACTTC. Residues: CASSHPGALQETQYF. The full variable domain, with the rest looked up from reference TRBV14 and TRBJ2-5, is EAGVTQFPSHSVIEKGQTVTLRCDPISGHDNLYWYRRVMGKEIKFLLHFVKESKQDESGMPNNRFLAERTGGTYSTLKVQPAELEDSGVYFCASSHPGALQETQYFGPGTRLLVL.

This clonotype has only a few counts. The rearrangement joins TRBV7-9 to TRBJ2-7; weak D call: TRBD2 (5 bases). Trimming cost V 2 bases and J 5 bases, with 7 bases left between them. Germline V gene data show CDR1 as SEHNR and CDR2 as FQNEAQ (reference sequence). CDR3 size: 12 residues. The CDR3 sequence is CASSLPGNEQYF. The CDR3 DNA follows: TGTGCCAGCAGCTTACCGGGGAACGAGCAGTACTTC.

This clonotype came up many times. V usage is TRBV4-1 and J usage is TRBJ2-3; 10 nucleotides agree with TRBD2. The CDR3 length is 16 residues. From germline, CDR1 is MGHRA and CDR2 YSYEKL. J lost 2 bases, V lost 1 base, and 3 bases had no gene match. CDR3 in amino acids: CASSQALAGPTDTQYF. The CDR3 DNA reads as TGCGCCAGCAGCCAAGCACTAGCGGGACCCACAGATACGCAGTATTTT.

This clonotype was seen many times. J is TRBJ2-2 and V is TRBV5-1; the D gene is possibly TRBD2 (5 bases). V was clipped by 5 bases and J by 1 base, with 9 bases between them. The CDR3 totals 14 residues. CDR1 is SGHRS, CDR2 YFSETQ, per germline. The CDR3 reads CASRNGMNTGELFF. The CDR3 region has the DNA TGCGCCAGCAGAAACGGGATGAACACCGGGGAGCTGTTTTTT.

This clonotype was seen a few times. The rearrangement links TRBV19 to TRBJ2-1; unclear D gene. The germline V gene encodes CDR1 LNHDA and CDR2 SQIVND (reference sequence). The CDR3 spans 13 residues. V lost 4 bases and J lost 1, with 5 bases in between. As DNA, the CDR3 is TGTGCCAGTAGTAGCCCTTCCTACAATGAGCAGTTCTTC. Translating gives CASSSPSYNEQFF.

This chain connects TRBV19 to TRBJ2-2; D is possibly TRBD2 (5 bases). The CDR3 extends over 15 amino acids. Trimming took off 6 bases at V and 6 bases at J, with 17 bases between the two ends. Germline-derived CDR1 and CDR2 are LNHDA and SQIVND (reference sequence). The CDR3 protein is CASRWNVGDSGELFF. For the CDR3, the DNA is TGTGCCAGTAGATGGAATGTGGGAGACTCCGGGGAGCTGTTTTTT.

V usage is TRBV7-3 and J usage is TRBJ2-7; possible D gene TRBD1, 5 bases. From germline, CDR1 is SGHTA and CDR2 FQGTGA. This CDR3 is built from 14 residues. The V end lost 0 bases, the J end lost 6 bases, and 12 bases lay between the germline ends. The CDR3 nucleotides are TGTGCCAGCAGCTTAACGGCTGGGGCGCGCGAGCAGTACTTC. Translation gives CASSLTAGAREQYF.

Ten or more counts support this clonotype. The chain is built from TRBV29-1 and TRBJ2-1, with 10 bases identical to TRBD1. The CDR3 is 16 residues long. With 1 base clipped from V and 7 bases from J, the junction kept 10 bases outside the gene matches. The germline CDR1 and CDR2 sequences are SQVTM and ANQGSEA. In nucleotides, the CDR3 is TGCAGCGTTGAAGGCGGCCGGGACAGGGGAGTGAATGAGCAGTTCTTC. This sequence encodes CSVEGGRDRGVNEQFF.

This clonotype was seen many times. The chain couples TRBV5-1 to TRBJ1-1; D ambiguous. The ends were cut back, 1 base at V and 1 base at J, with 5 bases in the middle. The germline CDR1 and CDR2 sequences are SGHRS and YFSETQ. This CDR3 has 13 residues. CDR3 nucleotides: TGCGCCAGCAGCTTGCACAGGAACACTGAAGCTTTCTTT. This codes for CASSLHRNTEAFF.

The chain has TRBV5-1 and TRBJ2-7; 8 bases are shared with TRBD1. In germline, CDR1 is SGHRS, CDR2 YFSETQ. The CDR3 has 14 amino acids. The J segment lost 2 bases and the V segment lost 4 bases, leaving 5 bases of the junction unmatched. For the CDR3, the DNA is TGCGCCAGCAGCACCACAGGGGGGACCTACGAGCAGTACTTC. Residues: CASSTTGGTYEQYF.

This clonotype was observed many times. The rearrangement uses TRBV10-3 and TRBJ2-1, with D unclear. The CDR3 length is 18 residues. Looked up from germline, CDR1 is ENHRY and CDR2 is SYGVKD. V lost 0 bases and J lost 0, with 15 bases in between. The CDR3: CAISESKATPSSYNEQFF. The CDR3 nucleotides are TGTGCCATCAGTGAGTCGAAAGCTACTCCGAGCTCCTACAATGAGCAGTTCTTC.

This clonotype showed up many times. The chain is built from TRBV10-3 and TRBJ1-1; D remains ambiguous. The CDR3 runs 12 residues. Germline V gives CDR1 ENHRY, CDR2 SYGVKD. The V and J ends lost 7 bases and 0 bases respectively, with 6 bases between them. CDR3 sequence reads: CAITDMNTEAFF. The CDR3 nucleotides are TGTGCCATCACAGATATGAACACTGAAGCTTTCTTT.

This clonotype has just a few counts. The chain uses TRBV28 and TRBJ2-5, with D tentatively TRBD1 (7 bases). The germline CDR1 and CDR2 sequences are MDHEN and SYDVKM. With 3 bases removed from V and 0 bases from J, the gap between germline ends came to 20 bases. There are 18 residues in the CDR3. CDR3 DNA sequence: TGTGCCAGCAGTTTCGACCTTGGAGGGGGCCGGTACCAAGAGACCCAGTACTTC. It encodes CASSFDLGGGRYQETQYF.

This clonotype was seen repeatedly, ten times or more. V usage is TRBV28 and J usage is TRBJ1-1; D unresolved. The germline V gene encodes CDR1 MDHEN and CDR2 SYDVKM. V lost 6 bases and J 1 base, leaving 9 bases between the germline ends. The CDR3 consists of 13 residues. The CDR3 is CASSVGGNTEAFF. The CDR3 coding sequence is TGTGCCAGCAGCGTGGGCGGGAACACTGAAGCTTTCTTT.